The present T cell receptor beta chain was sequenced within a study of cytomegalovirus exposure and HLA in healthy donors. Regarding the study as a whole: Cytomegalovirus status, reportedly, was diagnosed with high specificity and sensitivity by the classifier.

The CDR3 spans 13 residues. The germline gives CDR1 SGHDN, CDR2 FVKESK. After removal of 10 bases from V and 6 bases from J, the junction contained 8 bases not matched to a gene. Vbeta (60) and Jbeta (13) primers were used in the PCR. TCRdb keeps only in-frame clones here, not all; method: immunoSEQ multiplex PCR. The repertoire has 200,000 or so clones, around 64% of them found once; the top ten carry about 3%. A word on this clone: Its antigen is not known.

The chain uses TRBV14 and TRBJ2-2, with 7 positions matching TRBD2. The material sequenced was PBMCs. The clonotype was recovered from a middle-aged man in good health and CMV-seropositive. The CDR3 coding sequence is TGTGCCACCCGGCGGGGGATCGCCGGGGAGCTGTTTTTT. As protein: CATRRGIAGELFF.